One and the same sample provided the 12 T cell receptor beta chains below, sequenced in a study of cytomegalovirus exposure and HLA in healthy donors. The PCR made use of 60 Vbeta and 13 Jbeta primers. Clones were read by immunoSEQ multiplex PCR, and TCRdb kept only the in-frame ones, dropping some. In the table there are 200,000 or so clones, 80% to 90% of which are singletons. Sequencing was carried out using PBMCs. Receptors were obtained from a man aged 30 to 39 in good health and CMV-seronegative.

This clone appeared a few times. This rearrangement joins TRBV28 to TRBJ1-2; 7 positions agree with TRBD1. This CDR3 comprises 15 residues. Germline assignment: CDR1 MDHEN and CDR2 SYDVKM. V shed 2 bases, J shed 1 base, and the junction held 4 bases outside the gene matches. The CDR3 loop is CASSLEDRRNYGYTF. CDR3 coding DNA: TGTGCCAGCAGTTTAGAGGACAGGCGTAACTATGGCTACACCTTC.

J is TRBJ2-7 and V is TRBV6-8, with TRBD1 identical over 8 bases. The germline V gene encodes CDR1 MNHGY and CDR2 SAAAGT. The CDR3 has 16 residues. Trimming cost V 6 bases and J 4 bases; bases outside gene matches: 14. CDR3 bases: TGTGCCAGCAGACGAGGCCCGGGACAGGCATATTACGAGCAGTACTTC. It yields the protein CASRRGPGQAYYEQYF.

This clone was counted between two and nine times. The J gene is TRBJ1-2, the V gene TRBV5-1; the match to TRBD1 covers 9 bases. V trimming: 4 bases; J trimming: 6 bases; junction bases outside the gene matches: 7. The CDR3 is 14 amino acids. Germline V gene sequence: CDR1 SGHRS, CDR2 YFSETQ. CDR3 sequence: CASSLDRGGNGYTF. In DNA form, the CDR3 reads TGCGCCAGCAGCCTCGACAGGGGGGGTAATGGCTACACCTTC. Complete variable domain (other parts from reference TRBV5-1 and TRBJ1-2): KAGVTQTPRYLIKTRGQQVTLSCSPISGHRSVSWYQQTPGQGLQFLFEYFSETQRNKGNFPGRFSGRQFSNSRSEMNVSTLELGDSALYLCASSLDRGGNGYTFGSGTRLTVV.

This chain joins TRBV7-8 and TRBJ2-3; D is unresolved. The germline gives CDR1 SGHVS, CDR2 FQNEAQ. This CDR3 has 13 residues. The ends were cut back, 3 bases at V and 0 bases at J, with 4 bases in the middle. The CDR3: CASSFYSTDTQYF. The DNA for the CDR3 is TGTGCCAGCAGCTTTTATAGCACAGATACGCAGTATTTT.

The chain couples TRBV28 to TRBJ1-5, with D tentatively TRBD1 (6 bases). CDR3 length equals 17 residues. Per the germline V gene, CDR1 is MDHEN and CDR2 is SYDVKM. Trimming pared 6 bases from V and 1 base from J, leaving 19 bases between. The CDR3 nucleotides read TGTGCCAGCAGCCCCCAGGTGGGGCAGGGGAGCAATCAGCCCCAGCATTTT. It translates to CASSPQVGQGSNQPQHF.

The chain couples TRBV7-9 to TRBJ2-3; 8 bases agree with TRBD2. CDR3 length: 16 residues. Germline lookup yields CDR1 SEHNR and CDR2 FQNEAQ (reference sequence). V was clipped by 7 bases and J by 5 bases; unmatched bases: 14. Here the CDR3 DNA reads TGTGCCAGCACCAAAAGACCCGGGGGGGCCGGAGATACGCAGTATTTT. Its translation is CASTKRPGGAGDTQYF.

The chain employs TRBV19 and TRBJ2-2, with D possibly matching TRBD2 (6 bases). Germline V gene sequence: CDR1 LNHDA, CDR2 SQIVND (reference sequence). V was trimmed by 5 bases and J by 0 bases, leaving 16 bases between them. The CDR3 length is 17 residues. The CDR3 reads CASSARWGVPNTGELFF. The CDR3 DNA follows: TGTGCCAGTAGTGCAAGGTGGGGGGTACCGAACACCGGGGAGCTGTTTTTT.

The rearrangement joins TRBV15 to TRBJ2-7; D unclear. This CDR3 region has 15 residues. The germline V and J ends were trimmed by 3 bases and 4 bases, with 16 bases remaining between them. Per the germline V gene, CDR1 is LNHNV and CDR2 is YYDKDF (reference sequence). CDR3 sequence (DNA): TGTGCCACCAGCAGTCCTGGTCGGGTTCAGTACGAGCAGTACTTC. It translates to CATSSPGRVQYEQYF. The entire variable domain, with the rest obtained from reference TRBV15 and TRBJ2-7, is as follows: DAMVIQNPRYQVTQFGKPVTLSCSQTLNHNVMYWYQQKSSQAPKLLFHYYDKDFNNEADTPDNFQSRRPNTSFCFLDIRSPGLGDTAMYLCATSSPGRVQYEQYFGPGTRLTVT.

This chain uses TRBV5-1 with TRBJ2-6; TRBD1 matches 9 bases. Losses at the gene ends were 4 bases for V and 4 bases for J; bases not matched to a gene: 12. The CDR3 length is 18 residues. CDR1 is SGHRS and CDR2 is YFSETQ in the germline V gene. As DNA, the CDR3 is TGCGCCAGCAGCGGGGGGACAGGGATTGTTACCGGGGCCAACGTCCTGACTTTC. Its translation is CASSGGTGIVTGANVLTF.

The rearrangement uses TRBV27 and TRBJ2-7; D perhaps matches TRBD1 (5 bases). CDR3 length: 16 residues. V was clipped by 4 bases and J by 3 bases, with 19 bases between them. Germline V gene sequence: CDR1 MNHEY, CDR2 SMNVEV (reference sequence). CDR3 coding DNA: TGTGCCAGCAGTTATGGCCCCTCGGCAGGGCGCTACGAGCAGTACTTC. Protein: CASSYGPSAGRYEQYF.

CDR3: CASTPKTGAHGYTF. The CDR3 nucleotides are TGTGCCAGCACCCCAAAGACAGGGGCTCATGGCTACACCTTC. The chain links TRBV6-5 to TRBJ1-2, with 8 nucleotides matching TRBD1. The CDR3 has 14 residues. The V segment lost 7 bases and the J segment 6 bases; nucleotides outside the gene matches: 10. The germline gives CDR1 MNHEY, CDR2 SVGAGI.

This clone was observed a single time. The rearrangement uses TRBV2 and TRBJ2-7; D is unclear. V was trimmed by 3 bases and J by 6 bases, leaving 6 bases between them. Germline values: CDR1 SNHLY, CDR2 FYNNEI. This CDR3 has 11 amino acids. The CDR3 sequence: CASSDPREQYF. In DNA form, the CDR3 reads TGTGCCAGCAGTGATCCCCGCGAGCAGTACTTC. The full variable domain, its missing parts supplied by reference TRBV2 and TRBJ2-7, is EPEVTQTPSHQVTQMGQEVILRCVPISNHLYFYWYRQILGQKVEFLVSFYNNEISEKSEIFDDQFSVERPDGSNFTLKIRSTKLEDSAMYFCASSDPREQYFGPGTRLTVT.